What follows are 10 T cell receptor beta chains derived from one specimen sequenced in a study of Ad26.COV2.S vaccination and SARS-CoV-2 variants. TCRdb's copy holds only in-frame clones and misses some; the assay was immunoSEQ multiplex PCR. The repertoire holds 250,000 to 300,000 clones, with more than 70% as singletons. As for treatment: some 19 received Ad26.COV2.S at low or high dose, single or two shots; about 5 received placebo; per-sample allocation not given. Specimens were obtained on day 63 following the first vaccine or placebo injection. This specimen was peripheral blood, taken in a trial of Ad26.COV2.S vaccine versus placebo. The receptors here all came from a person between 18 and 65 years old who received the Ad26.COV2.S COVID-19 vaccine or a placebo.

This chain uses TRBV4-2 with TRBJ1-6; D may be TRBD1 (6 bases). The CDR3 sequence is 18 residues long. Germline V gene data show CDR1 as LGHNA and CDR2 as YNFKEQ. The germline V and J ends were trimmed by 3 bases and 1 base, with 16 bases remaining between them. CDR3 nucleotide sequence: TGTGCCAGCAGCCACGCCCTACTACAGGGTTCCTATAATTCACCCCTCCACTTT. Its protein is CASSHALLQGSYNSPLHF.

This clone was seen a few times. V gene TRBV19 combines with J gene TRBJ2-7; D gene ambiguous. The germline CDR1 and CDR2 sequences are LNHDA and SQIVND (reference sequence). The V end lost 4 bases, the J end lost 0 bases, and 7 bases lay between the germline ends. The length of the CDR3 is 13 residues. The CDR3 sequence is CASSKASSYEQYF. DNA of the CDR3: TGTGCCAGTAGTAAAGCGAGCTCCTACGAGCAGTACTTC.

V is TRBV27 and J is TRBJ1-4; D is uncertain. CDR3 length equals 14 residues. Germline CDR1 reads MNHEY; CDR2 reads SMNVEV (reference sequence). Trimming took off 0 bases at V and 4 bases at J, with 6 bases between the two ends. CDR3 sequence: CASSLSGLNEKLFF. CDR3 nucleotide sequence: TGTGCCAGCAGTTTATCAGGTCTTAATGAAAAACTGTTTTTT.

The V call is TRBV6-2 or TRBV6-3, the J call TRBJ1-2; unclear D gene. Trimming took off 3 bases at V and 4 bases at J, with 12 bases between the two ends. Per the germline V gene, CDR1 is MNHEY and CDR2 is SVGEGT. The CDR3 sequence is 14 residues long. CDR3 in DNA: TGTGCCAGCAGTTATTATGCCGACCGCTATGGCTACACCTTC. Amino acids: CASSYYADRYGYTF.

This chain joins TRBV5-4 and TRBJ2-1, with D perhaps TRBD2 (5 bases). The length of the CDR3 is 14 residues. Germline CDR1 and CDR2: SGHNT and YYREEE (reference sequence). V was trimmed by 3 bases and J by 8 bases, leaving 15 bases between them. The DNA of the CDR3 is TGTGCCAGCAGCTCCGACTACCTAGGAGATGAGCAGTTCTTC. Protein: CASSSDYLGDEQFF. Filled out from reference TRBV5-4 and TRBJ2-1, the complete variable domain reads ETGVTQSPTHLIKTRGQQVTLRCSSQSGHNTVSWYQQALGQGPQFIFQYYREEENGRGNFPPRFSGLQFPNYSSELNVNALELDDSALYLCASSSDYLGDEQFFGPGTRLTVL.

The chain is built from TRBV19 and TRBJ1-5; unclear D gene. Trimming took off 3 bases at V and 3 bases at J, with 9 bases between the two ends. The CDR3 extends over 14 amino acids. Germline assignment: CDR1 LNHDA and CDR2 SQIVND (reference sequence). This CDR3 is CASSMDPYNQPQHF. The CDR3 DNA sequence: TGTGCCAGTAGTATGGACCCTTACAATCAGCCCCAGCATTTT. Filled out from reference TRBV19 and TRBJ1-5, the complete variable domain reads DGGITQSPKYLFRKEGQNVTLSCEQNLNHDAMYWYRQDPGQGLRLIYYSQIVNDFQKGDIAEGYSVSREKKESFPLTVTSAQKNPTAFYLCASSMDPYNQPQHFGDGTRLSIL.

The V call is TRBV6-5, the J call TRBJ1-5; D gene unclear. V was trimmed by 2 bases and J by 2 bases, leaving 4 bases between them. The CDR3 consists of 13 residues. Germline lookup yields CDR1 MNHEY and CDR2 SVGAGI. CDR3 nucleotides: TGTGCCAGCAGTTACGACGGCAATCAGCCCCAGCATTTT. This encodes CASSYDGNQPQHF.

This chain connects TRBV7-2 to TRBJ2-2; D unresolved. The CDR3 length is 13 residues. V gave up 4 bases and J gave up 8 bases, with 11 bases separating them. The germline gives CDR1 SGHTA, CDR2 FQGNSA. The CDR3 spells CASSSNHGGELFF. In nucleotides, the CDR3 is TGTGCCAGCAGCTCCAACCATGGGGGGGAGCTGTTTTTT.

V is TRBV6-1 and J is TRBJ2-7, with TRBD2 matching over 12 bases. CDR1 is MNHNS, CDR2 SASEGT, per germline. Losses at the gene ends were 3 bases for V and 2 bases for J; bases not matched to a gene: 8. This CDR3 has 17 amino acids. The CDR3 bases are TGTGCCAGCAGTGAGAGACTAGCGGGGGCCCTACCCTACGAGCAGTACTTC. Translating it yields CASSERLAGALPYEQYF.

The CDR3 sequence is CASSLAGRANYGYTF. CDR3 DNA: TGTGCCAGCAGCTTAGCAGGCCGTGCTAACTATGGCTACACCTTC. The chain has TRBV7-9 and TRBJ1-2; D is ambiguous. V was trimmed by 0 bases and J by 0 bases, leaving 8 bases between them. Looked up from germline, CDR1 is SEHNR and CDR2 is FQNEAQ (reference sequence). CDR3 length: 15 amino acids. Complete variable domain (other parts from reference TRBV7-9 and TRBJ1-2): DTGVSQNPRHKITKRGQNVTFRCDPISEHNRLYWYRQTLGQGPEFLTYFQNEAQLEKSRLLSDRFSAERPKGSFSTLEIQRTEQGDSAMYLCASSLAGRANYGYTFGSGTRLTVV.